This TCR beta chain was documented in a study of T cell clonality in common variable immunodeficiency. Findings of the study overall: Common variable immunodeficiency TCR beta sequences reportedly had fewer deletions and N-nucleotide insertions.

Patients and controls were mostly of Caucasian heritage. The V gene's germline CDR1 is GTSNPN and CDR2 SVGIG (reference sequence). J gave up 0 bases and V 5 bases, and 6 bases lay outside the gene matches. The CDR3 length is 17 residues. Assay used: immunoSEQ multiplex PCR; TCRdb lists only in-frame clones, some missing. This repertoire holds roughly 14,000 clones, and none appear only once. The sample holds many counts of this clone. Antigen unknown. The missing CDR3 end, 3 residues past where the read stops, is filled in from the germline J gene. This sequence originates from a human donor with common variable immunodeficiency. This chain uses TRBV30 with TRBJ2-6; 11 bases line up with TRBD1. What was sequenced was peripheral blood mononuclear cells. The covered CDR3 bases are TGTGCCTGGGGTGGGGACAGGGGGAACTCTGGGGCCAACGTC. It encodes CAWGGDRGNSGANV. The entire CDR3 sequence reads CAWGGDRGNSGANVLTF. Complete variable domain (other parts from reference TRBV30 and TRBJ2-6): SQTIHQWPATLVQPVGSPLSLECTVEGTSNPNLYWYRQAAGRGLQLLFYSVGIGQISSEVPQNLSASRPQDRQFILSSKKLLLSDSGFYLCAWGGDRGNSGANVLTFGAGSRLTVL.